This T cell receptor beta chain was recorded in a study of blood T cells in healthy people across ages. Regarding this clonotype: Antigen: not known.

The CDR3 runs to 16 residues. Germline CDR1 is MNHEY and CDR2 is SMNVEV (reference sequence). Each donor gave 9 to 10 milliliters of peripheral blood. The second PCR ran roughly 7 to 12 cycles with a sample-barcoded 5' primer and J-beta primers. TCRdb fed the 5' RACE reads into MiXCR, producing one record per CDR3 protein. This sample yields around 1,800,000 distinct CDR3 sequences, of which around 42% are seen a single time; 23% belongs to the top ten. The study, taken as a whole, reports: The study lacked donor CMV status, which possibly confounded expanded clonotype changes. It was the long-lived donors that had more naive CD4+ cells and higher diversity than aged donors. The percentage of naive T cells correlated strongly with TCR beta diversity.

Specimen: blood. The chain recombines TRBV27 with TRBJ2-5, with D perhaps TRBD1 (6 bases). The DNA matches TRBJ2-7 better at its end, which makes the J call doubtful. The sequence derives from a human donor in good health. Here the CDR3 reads CASSFSRPTSGDEQYF. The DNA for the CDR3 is TGTGCCAGCAGTTTCTCGAGGCCAACTTCAGGGGACGAGCAGTACTTC.